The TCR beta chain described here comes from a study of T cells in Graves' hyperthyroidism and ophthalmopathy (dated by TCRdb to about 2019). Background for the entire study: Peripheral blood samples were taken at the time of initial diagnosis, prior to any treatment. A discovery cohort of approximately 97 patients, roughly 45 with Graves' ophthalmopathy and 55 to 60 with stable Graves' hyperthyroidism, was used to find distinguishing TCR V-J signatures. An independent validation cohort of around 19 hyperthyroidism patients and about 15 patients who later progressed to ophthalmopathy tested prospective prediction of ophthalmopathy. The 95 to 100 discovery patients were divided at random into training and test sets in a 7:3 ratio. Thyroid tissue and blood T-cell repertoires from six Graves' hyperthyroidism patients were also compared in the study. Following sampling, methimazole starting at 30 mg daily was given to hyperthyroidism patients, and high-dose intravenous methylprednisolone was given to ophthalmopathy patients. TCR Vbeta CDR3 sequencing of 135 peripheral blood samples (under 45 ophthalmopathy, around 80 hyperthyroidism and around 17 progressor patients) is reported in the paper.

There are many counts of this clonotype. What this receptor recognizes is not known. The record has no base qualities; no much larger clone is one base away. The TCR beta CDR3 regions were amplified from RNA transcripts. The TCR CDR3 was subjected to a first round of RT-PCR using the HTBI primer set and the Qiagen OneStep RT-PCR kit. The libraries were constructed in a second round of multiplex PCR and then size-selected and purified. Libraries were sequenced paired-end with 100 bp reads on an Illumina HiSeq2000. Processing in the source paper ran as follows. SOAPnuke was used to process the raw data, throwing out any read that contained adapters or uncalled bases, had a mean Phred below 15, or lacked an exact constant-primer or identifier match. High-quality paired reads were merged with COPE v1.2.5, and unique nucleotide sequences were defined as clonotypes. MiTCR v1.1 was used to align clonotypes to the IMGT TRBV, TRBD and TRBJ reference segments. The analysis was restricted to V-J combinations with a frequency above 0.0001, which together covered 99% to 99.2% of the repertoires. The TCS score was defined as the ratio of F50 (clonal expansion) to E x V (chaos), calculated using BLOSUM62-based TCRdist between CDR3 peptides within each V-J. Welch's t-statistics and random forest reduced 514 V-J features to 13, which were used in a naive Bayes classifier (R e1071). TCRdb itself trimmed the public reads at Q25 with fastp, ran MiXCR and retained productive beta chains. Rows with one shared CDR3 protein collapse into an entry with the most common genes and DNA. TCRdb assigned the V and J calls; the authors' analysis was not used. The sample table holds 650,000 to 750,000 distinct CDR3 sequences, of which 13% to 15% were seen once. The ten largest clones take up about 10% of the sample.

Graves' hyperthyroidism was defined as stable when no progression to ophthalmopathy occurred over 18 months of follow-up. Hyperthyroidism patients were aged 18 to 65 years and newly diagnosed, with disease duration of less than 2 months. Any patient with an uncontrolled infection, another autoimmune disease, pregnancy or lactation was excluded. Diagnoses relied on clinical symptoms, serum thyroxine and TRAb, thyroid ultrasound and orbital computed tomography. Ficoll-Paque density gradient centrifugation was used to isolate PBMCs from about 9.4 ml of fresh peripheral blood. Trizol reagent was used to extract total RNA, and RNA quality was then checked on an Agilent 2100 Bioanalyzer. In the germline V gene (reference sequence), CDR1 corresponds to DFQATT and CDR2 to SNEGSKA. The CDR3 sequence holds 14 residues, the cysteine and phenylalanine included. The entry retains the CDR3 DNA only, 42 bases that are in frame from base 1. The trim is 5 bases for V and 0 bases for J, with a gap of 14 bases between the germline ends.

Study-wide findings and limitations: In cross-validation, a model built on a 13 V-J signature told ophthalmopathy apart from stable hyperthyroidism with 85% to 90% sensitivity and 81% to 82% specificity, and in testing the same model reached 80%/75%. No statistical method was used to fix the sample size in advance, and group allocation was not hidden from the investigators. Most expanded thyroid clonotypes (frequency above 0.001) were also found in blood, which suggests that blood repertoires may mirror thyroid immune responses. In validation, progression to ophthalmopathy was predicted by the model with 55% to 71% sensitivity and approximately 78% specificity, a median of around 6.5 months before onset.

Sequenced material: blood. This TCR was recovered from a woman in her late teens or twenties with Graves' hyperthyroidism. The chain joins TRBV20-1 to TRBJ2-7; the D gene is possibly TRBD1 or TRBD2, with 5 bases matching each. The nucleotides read TGCAGTGCTTCTCGGGACGCGAGCTCCTACGAGCAGTACTTC. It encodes CSASRDASSYEQYF.